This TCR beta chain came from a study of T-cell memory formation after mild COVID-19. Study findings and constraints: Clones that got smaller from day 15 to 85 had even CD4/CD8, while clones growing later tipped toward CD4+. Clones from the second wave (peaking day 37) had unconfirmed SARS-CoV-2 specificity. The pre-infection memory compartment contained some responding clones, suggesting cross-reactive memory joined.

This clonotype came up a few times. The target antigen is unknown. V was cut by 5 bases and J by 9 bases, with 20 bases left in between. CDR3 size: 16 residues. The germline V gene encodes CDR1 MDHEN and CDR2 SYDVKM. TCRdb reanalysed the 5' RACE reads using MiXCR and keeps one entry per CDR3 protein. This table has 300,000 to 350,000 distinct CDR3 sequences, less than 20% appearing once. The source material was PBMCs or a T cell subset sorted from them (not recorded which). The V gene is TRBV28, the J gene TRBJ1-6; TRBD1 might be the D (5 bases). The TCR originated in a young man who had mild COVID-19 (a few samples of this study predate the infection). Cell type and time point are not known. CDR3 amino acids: CASSGLLAGFFSPLHF. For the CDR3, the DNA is TGTGCCAGCAGTGGCCTGTTGGCAGGGTTCTTTTCACCCCTCCACTTT.